This section outlines one TCR beta chain sequence together with its context. CDR3 length equals 11 residues. Between the trimmed V and J ends, which lost 6 bases and 4 bases, there was a span of 6 bases. This sample was included in a study of control samples from healthy donors and cancer patients. The assay was immunoSEQ multiplex PCR, and TCRdb's table has in-frame clones only and misses some. The data contain 22,000 or so clones, more than 75% of them seen just once; the ten biggest clones take up 8% to 10%. The chain carries TRBV12-3 or TRBV12-4 and TRBJ1-1; D gene unclear. This receptor was obtained from a woman aged 55-69 years with head and neck cancer. Sequencing input: PBMCs. CDR3 loop: CASRPLTEAFF. The CDR3 DNA sequence: TGTGCCAGCAGACCCCTCACTGAAGCTTTCTTT.